This T cell receptor (beta chain) was identified during a study of blood T cell repertoires in COVID-19. The wider study: Whether acute or convalescent, the COVID-19 samples came from the United States, Italy and Spain. PBMCs, B-cell-depleted T cells, or T cells provided the cDNA or gDNA that made up the material.

Germline V gene lookup returns CDR1 SEHNR and CDR2 FQNEAQ (reference sequence). The CDR3 extends over 15 amino acids. The ends lost 3 bases at V and 0 bases at J; junction bases unmatched: 4. As processed by the authors: Reference gene primers were amplified, and this amplification served to estimate nucleated cell counts. Only in-frame clones appear in the TCRdb table, and some are missing; sequencing was by immunoSEQ multiplex PCR. V and J calls and clone size are those listed in that table; D and trimming were worked out from the DNA. Here the sample spans roughly 100,000 clones, roughly four fifths being singletons.

Sequenced sample: peripheral blood. The V and J genes are TRBV7-9 and TRBJ2-7, with TRBD2 identical over 8 bases. The TCR was taken from a woman older than 75 with acute or convalescent COVID-19. The CDR3 is CASSLGGGSSYEQYF. In nucleotides, the CDR3 is TGTGCCAGCAGCTTGGGCGGGGGGAGCTCCTACGAGCAGTACTTC.